The 22 T cell receptor beta chains listed next were all sequenced from one sample in a study of cytomegalovirus exposure and HLA in healthy donors. It was with 60 Vbeta and 13 Jbeta primers that the PCR ran. Profiled with immunoSEQ multiplex PCR; TCRdb holds only in-frame clones, not every one. In the table there are approximately 140,000 clones, about four fifths of which are singletons. Sequencing used PBMCs. The receptors were gathered from a man aged 40-49 years in good health and CMV-seropositive.

The V and J genes are TRBV5-1 and TRBJ2-7; maybe TRBD1 (5 bases). CDR1 and CDR2 (germline): SGHRS, YFSETQ. This CDR3 is built from 14 residues. Deletions cut 4 bases from V and 2 bases from J, with 13 bases between. CDR3 region: CASSPGFGPYEQYF. The DNA for the CDR3 is TGCGCCAGCAGCCCAGGGTTTGGACCCTACGAGCAGTACTTC.

The chain combines TRBV9 with TRBJ1-2; D is possibly TRBD1 (6 bases). The V gene lost 4 bases and the J gene lost 8 bases, with 15 bases spanning the gap. Germline loops: CDR1 SGDLS, CDR2 YYNGEE. This CDR3 contains 13 residues. In nucleotides, the CDR3 is TGTGCCAGCAGCCCCCGGGACATAGGCGGCTACACCTTC. Translation gives CASSPRDIGGYTF.

Only a few counts were recorded for this clone. This rearrangement joins TRBV10-1 to TRBJ2-7, with D perhaps matching TRBD1 (6 bases). Germline V gene data show CDR1 as WNHNN and CDR2 as SYGVQD (reference sequence). This CDR3 is 13 amino acids long. The V and J ends lost 5 bases and 2 bases respectively, with 10 bases between them. Written as DNA, the CDR3 is TGCGCCAGCAGTAAGGGGGATACCTACGAGCAGTACTTC. Its protein is CASSKGDTYEQYF.

V and J are TRBV9 and TRBJ2-3, with 7 bases lining up with TRBD2. Trimming took 4 bases from V and 0 from J; bases not matched to a gene: 5. The CDR3 sequence is 15 residues long. Germline V lookup: CDR1 SGDLS, CDR2 YYNGEE. This CDR3 reads CASSISGISTDTQYF. DNA of the CDR3: TGTGCCAGCAGCATAAGCGGGATTAGCACAGATACGCAGTATTTT.

This chain links TRBV30 with TRBJ1-1; no firm D call. The germline V and J ends were trimmed by 0 bases and 1 base, with 9 bases remaining between them. CDR1 is GTSNPN and CDR2 is SVGIG in the germline V gene (reference sequence). CDR3 length: 14 residues. The CDR3 DNA follows: TGTGCCTGGAGTGTACCCTATTGGAACACTGAAGCTTTCTTT. Its protein product is CAWSVPYWNTEAFF.

This chain connects TRBV5-6 to TRBJ2-1; 11 positions match TRBD2. The CDR3 covers 17 residues. The V and J ends lost 0 bases and 4 bases, in that order; junction bases with no gene match: 6. Germline V gene data show CDR1 as SGHDT and CDR2 as YYEEEE. CDR3 amino acids: CASSLAGSGGAYNEQFF. Written as DNA, the CDR3 is TGTGCCAGCAGCTTGGCAGGTAGCGGGGGGGCTTACAATGAGCAGTTCTTC.

This clone appeared a few times. The V gene is TRBV6-6, the J gene TRBJ1-4, with D tentatively TRBD1 (6 bases). V gave up 5 bases and J gave up 8 bases, with 18 bases separating them. Germline CDR1 reads MNHNY; CDR2 reads SVGAGI (reference sequence). This CDR3 spans 15 amino acids. DNA for the CDR3: TGTGCCAGCAGTGGGACCGGACAGTCACCCGAAAAACTGTTTTTT. This gives the protein CASSGTGQSPEKLFF.

This chain uses TRBV19 with TRBJ2-7; TRBD2 matches at 8 bases. In germline, CDR1 is LNHDA, CDR2 SQIVND (reference sequence). The CDR3 has 13 residues. J gave up 0 bases and V 8 bases, and 3 bases lay outside the gene matches. Here the CDR3 DNA reads TGTGCCAGTTCGACTAGCGTCTCCTACGAGCAGTACTTC. It encodes CASSTSVSYEQYF.

The genes are TRBV19 and TRBJ1-4; 8 bases fit TRBD1. The germline CDR1 and CDR2 sequences are LNHDA and SQIVND (reference sequence). J lost 9 bases, V lost 2 bases, and 8 bases had no gene match. The CDR3 loop spans 15 amino acids. This CDR3 reads CASSITGTGSKKLFF. The CDR3 region has the DNA TGTGCCAGTAGTATAACCGGGACAGGATCTAAAAAACTGTTTTTT.

The chain uses TRBV10-3 and TRBJ2-7; D may be TRBD2 (5 bases). The CDR3 covers 13 residues. Trimming stripped 3 bases from V and 7 bases from J, with 13 bases between. CDR1 is ENHRY and CDR2 is SYGVKD in the germline V gene. As DNA, the CDR3 is TGTGCCATCAGTGAACGATTACGGGGAGAGCAGTACTTC. It encodes CAISERLRGEQYF.

The chain joins TRBV6-5 to TRBJ2-1; 15 bases map to TRBD2. This CDR3 comprises 14 residues. V was clipped by 6 bases and J by 10 bases; unmatched bases: 4. CDR1 is MNHEY, CDR2 SVGAGI, per germline. DNA for the CDR3: TGTGCCAGCAGCCCCGGGACTAGCGGGAGGGAGCAGTTCTTC. Protein: CASSPGTSGREQFF.

The V gene is TRBV4-1, the J gene TRBJ1-5; D unclear. V was cut by 1 base and J by 1 base, with 8 bases left in between. The germline CDR1 and CDR2 sequences are MGHRA and YSYEKL. The CDR3 is 15 residues long. CDR3 bases: TGCGCCAGCAGCCAAGTCGATGAGAGCAATCAGCCCCAGCATTTT. This gives the protein CASSQVDESNQPQHF.

The V call is TRBV30, the J call TRBJ1-3; 9 bases fit TRBD1. From germline, CDR1 is GTSNPN and CDR2 SVGIG (reference sequence). This CDR3 has 14 amino acids. The V gene end was trimmed by 3 bases and the J gene end by 4 bases; junction bases not matched to a gene: 4. The CDR3 nucleotides read TGTGCCTGGAGGGAACAGGGGGCAGGAAACACCATATATTTT. It specifies CAWREQGAGNTIYF.

A few counts support this clone. The chain links TRBV7-9 to TRBJ2-7, with D possibly being TRBD1 (5 bases). Germline V gene lookup returns CDR1 SEHNR and CDR2 FQNEAQ (reference sequence). The CDR3 is 14 residues long. Deletions cut 1 base from V and 4 bases from J, with 11 bases between. The CDR3 loop reads CASSLGLGEYEQYF. In DNA form, the CDR3 reads TGTGCCAGCAGCTTAGGGTTAGGGGAATACGAGCAGTACTTC.

V is TRBV9 and J is TRBJ2-2, with a weak D call TRBD1 (6 bases). Trimming took 3 bases from V and 5 from J, leaving 14 bases between them. Germline V CDR1 and CDR2: SGDLS, YYNGEE. CDR3 size: 15 residues. The DNA of the CDR3 is TGTGCCAGCAGCGAATATTTACAGGGTACCGGGGAGCTGTTTTTT. It translates to CASSEYLQGTGELFF.

V and J are TRBV7-6 and TRBJ2-7; 8 nucleotides agree with TRBD1. CDR3 length: 14 residues. V shed 8 bases, J shed 4 bases, and the junction held 10 bases outside the gene matches. The V gene's germline CDR1 is SGHVS and CDR2 FNYEAQ. The CDR3 reads CASGYGQGDYEQYF. CDR3 DNA sequence: TGTGCCAGCGGCTACGGACAGGGAGATTACGAGCAGTACTTC.

This sequence joins TRBV18 and TRBJ2-4, with D tentatively TRBD1 (5 bases). Per germline, CDR1 KGHSH and CDR2 LQKENI. This CDR3 has 14 residues. V was trimmed by 3 bases and J by 7 bases, leaving 13 bases between them. CDR3 amino acids: CASSPDSSKNIQYF. The DNA of the CDR3 is TGTGCCAGCTCACCCGACAGTTCGAAGAACATTCAGTACTTC.

The V gene is TRBV5-1, the J gene TRBJ2-5; 10 nucleotides agree with TRBD2. Germline V gene data show CDR1 as SGHRS and CDR2 as YFSETQ. V was pared by 0 bases and J by 7 bases, with 12 bases of the junction left unmatched. The CDR3 loop spans 17 amino acids. The CDR3 DNA follows: TGCGCCAGCAGCTTGGCTCCTAGCGGGAGTTTAGGGGGGACCCAGTACTTC. Residues: CASSLAPSGSLGGTQYF.

The J gene is TRBJ2-2, the V gene TRBV27, with 9 bases matching TRBD1. This CDR3 spans 13 amino acids. Germline V gives CDR1 MNHEY, CDR2 SMNVEV (reference sequence). With V trimmed by 2 bases and J by 13 bases, 5 bases remained unmatched. CDR3 coding DNA: TGTGCCAGCAGTTTACATGGGACAGGGATGCTGTTTTTT. Translated, it gives CASSLHGTGMLFF.

The chain uses TRBV10-1 and TRBJ1-2, with D possibly TRBD1 on 5 matching bases. The germline CDR1 and CDR2 sequences are WNHNN and SYGVQD (reference sequence). Trimming pared 2 bases from V and 5 bases from J, leaving 12 bases between. There are 14 residues in the CDR3. The CDR3 DNA reads TGCGCCAGCAGTGAGGGTTTTGGGGGGTATGGCTACACCTTC. This gives the protein CASSEGFGGYGYTF.

V usage is TRBV5-6 and J usage is TRBJ1-5; TRBD1 agrees at 7 bases. After removal of 2 bases from V and 7 bases from J, the junction contained 9 bases not matched to a gene. The CDR3 sequence is 15 residues long. Looked up from germline, CDR1 is SGHDT and CDR2 is YYEEEE. The CDR3 protein is CASSFRGGAGQPQHF. In DNA, the CDR3 is TGTGCCAGCAGCTTCAGAGGGGGCGCAGGACAGCCCCAGCATTTT.

V is TRBV2 and J is TRBJ1-3, with TRBD1 matching over 7 bases. The CDR3 has 15 residues. CDR1 and CDR2 (germline): SNHLY, FYNNEI. J was trimmed by 2 bases and V by 5 bases; bases with no gene match: 6. CDR3 DNA sequence: TGTGCCAGCAGTTTTACGACAGGGCCTGGAAACACCATATATTTT. Its protein is CASSFTTGPGNTIYF.